The rows below give T cell receptor beta chains drawn from one sample of a study of blood T cell repertoires in COVID-19. Method: immunoSEQ multiplex PCR; TCRdb's copy keeps in-frame clones and lacks some. The sample holds some 190,000 clones, roughly 80% seen once. The sequencing sample was made of peripheral blood. The source of these receptors is a human donor in a cohort sampled during active COVID-19. CDR3s include the opening cysteine and the closing phenylalanine or tryptophan. A D gene is named only where the DNA matches it firmly.

V gene: TRBV2
D gene: .
J gene: TRBJ2-1
CDR3 protein: CASSDLGGIIEQFF
CDR3 DNA: TGTGCCAGCAGTGATTTAGGCGGGATAATTGAGCAGTTCTTC

V gene: TRBV30
D gene: .
J gene: TRBJ1-2
CDR3 protein: CAWRAAGRVYGYTF
CDR3 DNA: TGTGCCTGGAGAGCCGCCGGCAGGGTCTATGGCTACACCTTC

V gene: TRBV30
D gene: .
J gene: TRBJ1-5
CDR3 protein: CAWSDGLISPPNQPQHF
CDR3 DNA: TGTGCCTGGAGTGATGGTTTAATTAGCCCACCAAATCAGCCCCAGCATTTT

V gene: TRBV6-5
D gene: .
J gene: TRBJ1-2
CDR3 protein: CASNQGGQANYGYTF
CDR3 DNA: TGTGCCAGCAACCAAGGGGGACAAGCTAACTATGGCTACACCTTC

V gene: TRBV18
D gene: TRBD2
J gene: TRBJ2-5
CDR3 protein: CASSRGGDPETQYF
CDR3 DNA: TGTGCCAGCTCACGGGGAGGGGACCCAGAGACCCAGTACTTC

V gene: TRBV19
D gene: .
J gene: TRBJ1-6
CDR3 protein: CASSIGGDSPLHF
CDR3 DNA: TGTGCCAGTAGTATAGGCGGGGATTCACCCCTCCACTTT

V gene: TRBV2
D gene: TRBD2
J gene: TRBJ2-5
CDR3 protein: CASSLAGGLGETQYF
CDR3 DNA: TGTGCCAGCAGTCTAGCGGGAGGGCTGGGGGAGACCCAGTACTTC

V gene: TRBV25-1
D gene: TRBD2
J gene: TRBJ2-1
CDR3 protein: CASTTSGSYNEQFF
CDR3 DNA: TGTGCCAGCACGACTAGCGGCTCCTACAATGAGCAGTTCTTC

V gene: TRBV19
D gene: .
J gene: TRBJ2-1
CDR3 protein: CASSTSGGAGVNEQFF
CDR3 DNA: TGTGCCAGTAGTACCTCAGGGGGCGCGGGAGTGAATGAGCAGTTCTTC

V gene: TRBV2
D gene: .
J gene: TRBJ1-6
CDR3 protein: CASSTLSSYNSPLHF
CDR3 DNA: TGTGCCAGCAGTACTCTAAGCTCCTATAATTCACCCCTCCACTTT

V gene: TRBV2
D gene: .
J gene: TRBJ1-5
CDR3 protein: CASSYPGSNQPQHF
CDR3 DNA: TGTGCCAGCAGTTACCCCGGGAGCAATCAGCCCCAGCATTTT

V gene: TRBV15
D gene: .
J gene: TRBJ2-3
CDR3 protein: CATRWQGRADTQYF
CDR3 DNA: TGTGCCACCAGGTGGCAGGGGAGGGCAGATACGCAGTATTTT

V gene: TRBV19
D gene: .
J gene: TRBJ1-1
CDR3 protein: CASRPRGRAEAFF
CDR3 DNA: TGTGCCAGTAGGCCCAGGGGAAGGGCTGAAGCTTTCTTT

V gene: TRBV18
D gene: .
J gene: TRBJ2-5
CDR3 protein: CASSPISEDTQYF
CDR3 DNA: TGTGCCAGCTCACCAATCTCGGAGGATACCCAGTACTTC

V gene: TRBV4-1
D gene: TRBD2
J gene: TRBJ2-3
CDR3 protein: CASSRRTSGRDTQYF
CDR3 DNA: TGCGCCAGCAGCCGACGGACTAGCGGGAGAGATACGCAGTATTTT

V gene: TRBV18
D gene: TRBD1
J gene: TRBJ1-2
CDR3 protein: CASSPNYDRADGYTF
CDR3 DNA: TGTGCCAGCTCACCGAATTATGACAGGGCCGATGGCTACACCTTC

V gene: TRBV7-2
D gene: .
J gene: TRBJ2-7
CDR3 protein: CASSFFPGFPPYEQYF
CDR3 DNA: TGTGCCAGCAGCTTTTTCCCGGGGTTCCCCCCCTACGAGCAGTACTTC

V gene: TRBV5-1
D gene: .
J gene: TRBJ2-5
CDR3 protein: CASRLAVQETQYF
CDR3 DNA: TGCGCCAGCAGGTTGGCGGTACAAGAGACCCAGTACTTC

V gene: TRBV10-3
D gene: .
J gene: TRBJ2-3
CDR3 protein: CAITDPRGTDTQYF
CDR3 DNA: TGTGCCATCACCGATCCCCGCGGCACAGATACGCAGTATTTT

V gene: TRBV7-9
D gene: .
J gene: TRBJ2-1
CDR3 protein: CASSILARSNEQFF
CDR3 DNA: TGTGCCAGCAGCATACTAGCCAGATCCAATGAGCAGTTCTTC